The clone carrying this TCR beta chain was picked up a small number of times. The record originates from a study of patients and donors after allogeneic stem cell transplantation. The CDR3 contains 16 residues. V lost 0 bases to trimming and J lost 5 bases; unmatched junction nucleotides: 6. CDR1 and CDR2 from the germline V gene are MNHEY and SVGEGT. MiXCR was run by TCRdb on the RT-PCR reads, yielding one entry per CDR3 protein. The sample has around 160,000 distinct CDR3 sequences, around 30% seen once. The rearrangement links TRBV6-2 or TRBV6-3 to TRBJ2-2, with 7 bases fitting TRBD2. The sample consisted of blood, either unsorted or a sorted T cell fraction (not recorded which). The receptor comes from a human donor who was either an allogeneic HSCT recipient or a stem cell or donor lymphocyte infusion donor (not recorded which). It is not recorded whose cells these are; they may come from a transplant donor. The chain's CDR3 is CASSYSATSETGELFF. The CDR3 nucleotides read TGTGCCAGCAGTTACTCGGCTACTAGCGAGACCGGGGAGCTGTTTTTT.